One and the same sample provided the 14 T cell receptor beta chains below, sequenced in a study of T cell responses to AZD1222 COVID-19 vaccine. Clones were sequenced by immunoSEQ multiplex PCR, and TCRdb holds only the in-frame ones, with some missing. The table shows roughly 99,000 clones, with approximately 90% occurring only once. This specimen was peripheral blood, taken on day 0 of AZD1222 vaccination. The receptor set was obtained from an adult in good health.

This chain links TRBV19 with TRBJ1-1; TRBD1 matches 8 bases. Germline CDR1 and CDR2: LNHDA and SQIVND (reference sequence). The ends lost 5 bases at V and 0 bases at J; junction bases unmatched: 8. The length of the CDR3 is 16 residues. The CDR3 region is CASSSYPGQVNTEAFF. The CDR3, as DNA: TGTGCCAGTAGTTCGTATCCGGGACAGGTGAACACTGAAGCTTTCTTT.

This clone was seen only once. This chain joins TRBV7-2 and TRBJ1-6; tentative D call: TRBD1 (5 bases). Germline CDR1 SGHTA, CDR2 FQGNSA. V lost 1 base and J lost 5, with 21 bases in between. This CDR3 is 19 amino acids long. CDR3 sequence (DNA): TGTGCCAGCAGCTTAGGACCAGCCCCTATGTTGGGACATAATTCACCCCTCCACTTT. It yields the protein CASSLGPAPMLGHNSPLHF. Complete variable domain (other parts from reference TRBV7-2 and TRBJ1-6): GAGVSQSPSNKVTEKGKDVELRCDPISGHTALYWYRQSLGQGLEFLIYFQGNSAPDKSGLPSDRFSAERTGGSVSTLTIQRTQQEDSAVYLCASSLGPAPMLGHNSPLHFGNGTRLTVT.

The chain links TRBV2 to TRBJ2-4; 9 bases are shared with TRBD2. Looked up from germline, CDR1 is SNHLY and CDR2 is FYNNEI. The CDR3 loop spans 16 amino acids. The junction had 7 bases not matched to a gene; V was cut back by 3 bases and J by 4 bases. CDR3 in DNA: TGTGCCAGCAGTGATGGAGGCGGGGGGGTTAAAAACATTCAGTACTTC. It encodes CASSDGGGGVKNIQYF.

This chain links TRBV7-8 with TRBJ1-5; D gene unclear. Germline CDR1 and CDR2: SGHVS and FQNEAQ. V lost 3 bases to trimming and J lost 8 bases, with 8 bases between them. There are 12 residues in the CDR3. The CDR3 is CASSFELKPQHF. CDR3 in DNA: TGTGCCAGCAGCTTTGAACTGAAGCCCCAGCATTTT.

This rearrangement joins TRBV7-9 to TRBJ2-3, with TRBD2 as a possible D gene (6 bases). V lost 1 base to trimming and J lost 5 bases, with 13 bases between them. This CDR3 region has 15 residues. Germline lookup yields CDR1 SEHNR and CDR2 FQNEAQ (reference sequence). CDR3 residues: CASSLEGGAIDTQYF. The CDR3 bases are TGTGCCAGCAGCTTAGAGGGCGGGGCCATAGATACGCAGTATTTT.

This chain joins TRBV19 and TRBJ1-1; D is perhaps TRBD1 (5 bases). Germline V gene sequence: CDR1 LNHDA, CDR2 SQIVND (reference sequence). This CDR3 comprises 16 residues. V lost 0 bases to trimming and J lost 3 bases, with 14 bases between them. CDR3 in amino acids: CASSIEGGVRYTEAFF. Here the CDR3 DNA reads TGTGCCAGTAGTATAGAGGGAGGGGTTAGATACACTGAAGCTTTCTTT.

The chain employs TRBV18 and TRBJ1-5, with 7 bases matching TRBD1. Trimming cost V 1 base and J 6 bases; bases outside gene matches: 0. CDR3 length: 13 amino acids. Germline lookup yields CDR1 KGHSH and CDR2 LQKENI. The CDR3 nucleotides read TGTGCCAGCTCACCACGACAGGGTCAGCCCCAGCATTTT. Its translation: CASSPRQGQPQHF.

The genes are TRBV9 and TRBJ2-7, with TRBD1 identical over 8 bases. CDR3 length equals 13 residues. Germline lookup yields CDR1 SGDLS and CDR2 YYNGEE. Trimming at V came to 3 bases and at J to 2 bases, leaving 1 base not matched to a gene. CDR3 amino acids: CASSGTGTYEQYF. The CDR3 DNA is TGTGCCAGCAGCGGGACAGGGACCTACGAGCAGTACTTC.

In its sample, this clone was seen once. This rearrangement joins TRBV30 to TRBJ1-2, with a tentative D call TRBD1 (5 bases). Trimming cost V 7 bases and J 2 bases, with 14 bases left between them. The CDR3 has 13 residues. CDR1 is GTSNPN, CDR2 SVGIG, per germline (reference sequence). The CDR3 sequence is CAYHGGINYGYTF. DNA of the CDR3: TGTGCCTACCATGGGGGAATCAACTATGGCTACACCTTC.

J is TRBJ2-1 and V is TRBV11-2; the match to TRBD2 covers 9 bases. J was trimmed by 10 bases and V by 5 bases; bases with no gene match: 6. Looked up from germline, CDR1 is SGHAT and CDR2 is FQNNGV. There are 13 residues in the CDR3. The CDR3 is CASSPSGAPEQFF. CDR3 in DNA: TGTGCCAGCAGCCCTAGCGGGGCGCCGGAGCAGTTCTTC. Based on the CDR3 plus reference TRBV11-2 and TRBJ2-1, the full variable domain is EAGVAQSPRYKIIEKRQSVAFWCNPISGHATLYWYQQILGQGPKLLIQFQNNGVVDDSQLPKDRFSAERLKGVDSTLKIQPAKLEDSAVYLCASSPSGAPEQFFGPGTRLTVL.

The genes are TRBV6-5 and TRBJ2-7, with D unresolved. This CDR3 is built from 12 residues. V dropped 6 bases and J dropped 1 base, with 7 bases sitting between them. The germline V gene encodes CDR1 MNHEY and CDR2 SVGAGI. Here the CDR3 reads CASRAASYEQYF. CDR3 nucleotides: TGTGCCAGCAGGGCGGCTTCCTACGAGCAGTACTTC.

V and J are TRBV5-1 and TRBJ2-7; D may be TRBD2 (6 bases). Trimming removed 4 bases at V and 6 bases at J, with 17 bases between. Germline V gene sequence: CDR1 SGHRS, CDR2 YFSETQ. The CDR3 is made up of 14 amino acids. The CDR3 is CASSPGTSPGEQYF. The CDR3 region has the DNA TGCGCCAGCAGCCCTGGGACTTCCCCGGGCGAGCAGTACTTC.

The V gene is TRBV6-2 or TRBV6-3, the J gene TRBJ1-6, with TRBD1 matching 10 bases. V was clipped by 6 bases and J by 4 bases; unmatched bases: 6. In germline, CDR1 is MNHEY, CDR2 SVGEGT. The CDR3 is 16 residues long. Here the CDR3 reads CASSPGQGTYNSPLHF. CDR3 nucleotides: TGTGCCAGCAGCCCGGGACAGGGGACGTATAATTCACCCCTCCACTTT.

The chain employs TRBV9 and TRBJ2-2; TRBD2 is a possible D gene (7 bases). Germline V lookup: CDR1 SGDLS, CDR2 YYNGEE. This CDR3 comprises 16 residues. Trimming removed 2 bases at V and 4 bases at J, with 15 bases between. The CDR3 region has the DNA TGTGCCAGCAGCGTTATTGGCGGGGGCCTCACCGGGGAGCTGTTTTTT. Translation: CASSVIGGGLTGELFF. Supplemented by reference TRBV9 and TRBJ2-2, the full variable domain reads DSGVTQTPKHLITATGQRVTLRCSPRSGDLSVYWYQQSLDQGLQFLIQYYNGEERAKGNILERFSAQQFPDLHSELNLSSLELGDSALYFCASSVIGGGLTGELFFGEGSRLTVL.